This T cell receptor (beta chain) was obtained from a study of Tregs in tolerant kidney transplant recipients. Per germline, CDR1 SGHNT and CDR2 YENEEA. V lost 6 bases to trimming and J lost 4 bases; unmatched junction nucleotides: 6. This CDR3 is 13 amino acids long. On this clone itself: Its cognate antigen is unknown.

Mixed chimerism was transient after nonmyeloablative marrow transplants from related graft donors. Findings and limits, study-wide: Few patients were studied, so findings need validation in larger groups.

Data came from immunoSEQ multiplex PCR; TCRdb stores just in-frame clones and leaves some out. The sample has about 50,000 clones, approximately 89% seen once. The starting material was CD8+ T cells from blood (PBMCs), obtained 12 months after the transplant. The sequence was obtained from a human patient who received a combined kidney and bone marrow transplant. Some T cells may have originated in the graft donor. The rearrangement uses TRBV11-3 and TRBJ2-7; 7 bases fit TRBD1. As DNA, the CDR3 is TGTGCCAGCAGGACAACACAGGGGTACGAGCAGTACTTC. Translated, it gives CASRTTQGYEQYF.